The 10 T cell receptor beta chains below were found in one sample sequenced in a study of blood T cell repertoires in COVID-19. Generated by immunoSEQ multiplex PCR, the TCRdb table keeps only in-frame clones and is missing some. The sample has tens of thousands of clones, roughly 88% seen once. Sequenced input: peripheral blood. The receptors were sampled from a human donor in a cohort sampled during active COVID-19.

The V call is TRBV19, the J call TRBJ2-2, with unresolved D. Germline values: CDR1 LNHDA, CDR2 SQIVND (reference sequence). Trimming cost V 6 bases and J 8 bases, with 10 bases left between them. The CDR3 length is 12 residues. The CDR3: CASSYYAGELFF. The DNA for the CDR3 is TGTGCCAGTAGCTATTACGCTGGGGAGCTGTTTTTT.

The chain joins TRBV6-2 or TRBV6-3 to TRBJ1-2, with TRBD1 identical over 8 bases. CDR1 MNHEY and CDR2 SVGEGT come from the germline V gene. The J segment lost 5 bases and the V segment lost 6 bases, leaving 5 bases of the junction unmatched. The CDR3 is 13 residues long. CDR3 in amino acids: CASSPTGEYGYTF. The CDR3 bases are TGTGCCAGCAGCCCGACAGGGGAGTATGGCTACACCTTC.

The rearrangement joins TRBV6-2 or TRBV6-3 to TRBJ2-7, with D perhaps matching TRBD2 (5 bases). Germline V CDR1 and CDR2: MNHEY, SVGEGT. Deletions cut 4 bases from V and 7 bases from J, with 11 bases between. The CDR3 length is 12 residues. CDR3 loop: CASSSLGSEQYF. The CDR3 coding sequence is TGTGCCAGCAGTTCACTAGGTAGTGAGCAGTACTTC.

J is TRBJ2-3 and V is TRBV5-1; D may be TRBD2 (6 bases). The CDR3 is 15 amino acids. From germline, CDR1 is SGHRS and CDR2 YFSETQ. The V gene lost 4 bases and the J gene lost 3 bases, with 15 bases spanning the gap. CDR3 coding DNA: TGCGCCAGCAGCCCGGGAGACGTAAGGACAGATACGCAGTATTTT. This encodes CASSPGDVRTDTQYF. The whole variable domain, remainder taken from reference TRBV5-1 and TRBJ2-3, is KAGVTQTPRYLIKTRGQQVTLSCSPISGHRSVSWYQQTPGQGLQFLFEYFSETQRNKGNFPGRFSGRQFSNSRSEMNVSTLELGDSALYLCASSPGDVRTDTQYFGPGTRLTVL.

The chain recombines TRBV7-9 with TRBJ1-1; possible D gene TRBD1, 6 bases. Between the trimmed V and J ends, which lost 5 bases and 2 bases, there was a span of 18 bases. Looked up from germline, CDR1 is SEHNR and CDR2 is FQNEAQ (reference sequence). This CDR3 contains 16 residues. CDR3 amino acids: CASSTLRTEENTEAFF. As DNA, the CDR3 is TGTGCCAGCAGCACTCTGAGGACAGAAGAAAACACTGAAGCTTTCTTT.

The CDR3 region has the DNA TGTGCCAGCAGCGTAGCAACTAGCGGGGTCTACGAGCAGTACTTC. Its protein is CASSVATSGVYEQYF. The rearrangement joins TRBV9 to TRBJ2-7, with 10 bases that match TRBD2. V lost 0 bases to trimming and J lost 3 bases; unmatched junction nucleotides: 3. Per germline, CDR1 SGDLS and CDR2 YYNGEE. CDR3 length: 15 residues.

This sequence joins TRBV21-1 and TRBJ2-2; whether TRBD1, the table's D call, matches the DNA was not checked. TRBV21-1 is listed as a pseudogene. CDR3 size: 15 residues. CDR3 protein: CASSDREWDTGELFF. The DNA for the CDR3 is TGTGCCAGCAGCGACAGGGAATGGGACACCGGGGAGCTGTTTTTT.

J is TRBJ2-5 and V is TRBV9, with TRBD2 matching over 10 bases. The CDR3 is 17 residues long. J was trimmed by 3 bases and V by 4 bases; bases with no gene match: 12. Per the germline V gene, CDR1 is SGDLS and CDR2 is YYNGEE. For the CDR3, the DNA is TGTGCCAGCAGCCCCCGAAGCGGGGGGGCTCAAAAAGAGACCCAGTACTTC. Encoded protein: CASSPRSGGAQKETQYF.

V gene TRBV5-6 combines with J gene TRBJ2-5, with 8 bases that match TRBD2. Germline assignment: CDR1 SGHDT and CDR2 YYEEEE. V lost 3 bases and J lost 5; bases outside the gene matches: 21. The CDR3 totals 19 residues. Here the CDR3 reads CASSSNWIPTGGAGETQYF. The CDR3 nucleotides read TGTGCCAGCAGCTCTAACTGGATCCCTACCGGGGGGGCGGGGGAGACCCAGTACTTC. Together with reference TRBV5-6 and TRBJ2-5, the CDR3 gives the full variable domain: DAGVTQSPTHLIKTRGQQVTLRCSPKSGHDTVSWYQQALGQGPQFIFQYYEEEERQRGNFPDRFSGHQFPNYSSELNVNALLLGDSALYLCASSSNWIPTGGAGETQYFGPGTRLLVL.

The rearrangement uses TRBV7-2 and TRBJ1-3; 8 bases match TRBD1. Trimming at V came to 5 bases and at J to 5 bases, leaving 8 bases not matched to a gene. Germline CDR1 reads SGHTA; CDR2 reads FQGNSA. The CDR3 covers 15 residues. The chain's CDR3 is CASSPKTGDRNTIYF. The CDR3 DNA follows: TGTGCCAGCAGCCCGAAGACAGGGGATCGAAACACCATATATTTT. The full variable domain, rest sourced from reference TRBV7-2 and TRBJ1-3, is GAGVSQSPSNKVTEKGKDVELRCDPISGHTALYWYRQSLGQGLEFLIYFQGNSAPDKSGLPSDRFSAERTGGSVSTLTIQRTQQEDSAVYLCASSPKTGDRNTIYFGEGSWLTVV.